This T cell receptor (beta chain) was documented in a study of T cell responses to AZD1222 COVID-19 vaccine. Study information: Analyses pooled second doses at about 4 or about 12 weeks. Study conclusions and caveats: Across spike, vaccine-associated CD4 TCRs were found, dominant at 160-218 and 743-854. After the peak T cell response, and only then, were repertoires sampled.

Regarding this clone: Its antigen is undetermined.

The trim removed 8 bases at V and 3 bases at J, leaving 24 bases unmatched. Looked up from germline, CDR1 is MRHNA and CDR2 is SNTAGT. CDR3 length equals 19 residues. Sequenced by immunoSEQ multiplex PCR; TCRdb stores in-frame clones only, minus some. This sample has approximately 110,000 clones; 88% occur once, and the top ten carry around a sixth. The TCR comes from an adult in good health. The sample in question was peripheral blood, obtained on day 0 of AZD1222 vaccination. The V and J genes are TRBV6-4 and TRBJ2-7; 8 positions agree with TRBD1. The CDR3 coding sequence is TGTGCCAGCTTACCTATGGGGCAGGGGGCAAGGACTGGCTACTACGAGCAGTACGTC. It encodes CASLPMGQGARTGYYEQYV.